The 9 T cell receptor beta chains reported below all come from one sample, sequenced in a study of blood T cells in healthy people across ages. Primed by a sample-barcoded 5' primer and a J-beta primer mix, a second PCR proceeded for 7 to 11 cycles. TCRdb processed the 5' RACE reads anew with MiXCR; each CDR3 protein has one entry. The sample gives roughly 1.9 million distinct CDR3 sequences, around 40% of which show up once; under 25% is in the top ten. The sample consisted of blood. Every receptor here comes from a human donor in good health.

The chain links TRBV20-1 to TRBJ1-4, with D tentatively TRBD1 (6 bases). The V gene's germline CDR1 is DFQATT and CDR2 SNEGSKA (reference sequence). The V end lost 5 bases, the J end lost 14 bases, and 15 bases lay between the germline ends. CDR3 length: 11 residues. The CDR3 DNA reads as TGCAGTGCTGGGGGACAAGGCAAGCTGTTTTTT. It is translated as CSAGGQGKLFF.

The V call is TRBV5-1, the J call TRBJ1-2; maybe TRBD1 (5 bases). Trimming took 4 bases from V and 8 from J, leaving 15 bases between them. Germline loops: CDR1 SGHRS, CDR2 YFSETQ. The CDR3 consists of 13 residues. CDR3 sequence: CASSPTVRDGYTF. CDR3 bases: TGCGCCAGCAGCCCCACGGTCAGGGACGGCTACACCTTC.

This chain uses TRBV10-3 with TRBJ1-2; maybe TRBD1 (5 bases). Germline V gene data show CDR1 as ENHRY and CDR2 as SYGVKD. The CDR3 runs to 14 residues. Trimming removed 2 bases from V and 6 bases from J, with 13 bases in between. CDR3 in amino acids: CAISEVNPGHGYTF. The CDR3 DNA follows: TGTGCCATCAGTGAGGTAAACCCAGGGCATGGCTACACCTTC.

This clonotype was picked up a small number of times. The chain carries TRBV7-2 and TRBJ2-5, with 14 bases matching TRBD2. Trimming took 5 bases from V and 11 from J; bases not matched to a gene: 10. The CDR3 has 15 residues. Per germline, CDR1 SGHTA and CDR2 FQGNSA. The CDR3 nucleotides are TGTGCCAGCAGCGAAAGGCGGACTAGCGGGGGGCCACAGTACTTC. Its protein is CASSERRTSGGPQYF.

The chain joins TRBV2 to TRBJ1-6, with D perhaps TRBD1 (5 bases). The germline CDR1 and CDR2 sequences are SNHLY and FYNNEI. The CDR3 runs 15 residues. V was trimmed by 6 bases and J by 10 bases, leaving 19 bases between them. The CDR3 sequence is CASRNPTAMGSPLHF. The CDR3 coding sequence is TGTGCCAGCAGGAACCCGACAGCCATGGGCTCACCCCTCCACTTT.

This clonotype was recorded a few times. This sequence joins TRBV7-2 and TRBJ1-3; D gene unclear. Per the germline V gene, CDR1 is SGHTA and CDR2 is FQGNSA. This CDR3 has 16 residues. Trimming left V 1 base short and J 0 bases short, with 10 bases between. CDR3 protein: CASSLVGLGSGNTIYF. CDR3 DNA: TGTGCCAGCAGCTTAGTGGGCCTTGGCTCTGGAAACACCATATATTTT.

The chain couples TRBV4-3 to TRBJ1-4, with D tentatively TRBD1 (5 bases). V was shortened by 1 base and J by 0 bases, with 9 bases between the two germline ends. The length of the CDR3 is 16 residues. In germline, CDR1 is LGHNA, CDR2 YSLEER. This CDR3 reads CASSQAPTATNEKLFF. The CDR3 bases are TGCGCCAGCAGCCAAGCCCCGACAGCAACTAATGAAAAACTGTTTTTT.

This clonotype has a single count. The chain recombines TRBV6-6 with TRBJ2-5; tentative D call: TRBD2 (7 bases). TRBJ2-7 explains the end of the DNA better; the J call may be wrong. CDR1 and CDR2 (germline): MNHNY, SVGAGI (reference sequence). The CDR3 is 14 residues long. The CDR3 protein is CAIGGAEGPYEQYF. DNA of the CDR3: TGTGCCATTGGGGGGGCGGAAGGCCCCTACGAGCAGTACTTC.

This clonotype was seen at least ten times. V and J are TRBV29-1 and TRBJ2-4, with D possibly TRBD2 on 5 matching bases. The V end was cut by 3 bases, the J end by 6 bases, with 9 bases between. This CDR3 contains 12 residues. In germline, CDR1 is SQVTM, CDR2 ANQGSEA. The CDR3 DNA reads TGCAGCGTTGATGGAGGAGTAAACATTCAGTACTTC. It yields the protein CSVDGGVNIQYF.